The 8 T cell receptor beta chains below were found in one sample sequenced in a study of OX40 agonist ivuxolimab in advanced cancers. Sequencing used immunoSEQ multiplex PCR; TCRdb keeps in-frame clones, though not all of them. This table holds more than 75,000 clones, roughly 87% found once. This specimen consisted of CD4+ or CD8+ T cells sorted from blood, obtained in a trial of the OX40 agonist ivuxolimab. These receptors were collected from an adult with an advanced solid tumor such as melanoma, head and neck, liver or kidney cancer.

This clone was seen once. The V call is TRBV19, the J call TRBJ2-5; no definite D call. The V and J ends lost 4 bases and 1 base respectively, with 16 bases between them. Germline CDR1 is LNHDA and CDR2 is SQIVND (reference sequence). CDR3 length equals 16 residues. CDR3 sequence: CASSRLPMTGQETQYF. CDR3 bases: TGTGCCAGTAGTAGACTTCCTATGACGGGCCAAGAGACCCAGTACTTC.

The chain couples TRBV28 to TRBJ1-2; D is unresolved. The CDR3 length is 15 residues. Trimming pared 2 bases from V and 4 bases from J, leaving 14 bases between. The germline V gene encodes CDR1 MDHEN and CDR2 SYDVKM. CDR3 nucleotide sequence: TGTGCCAGCAGTTTACCTATCGGGGTGGGCTATGGCTACACCTTC. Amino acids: CASSLPIGVGYGYTF.

The CDR3 spells CASSFTSGGAEFF. The CDR3 DNA sequence: TGTGCCAGTAGTTTCACTAGCGGGGGGGCCGAGTTCTTC. V and J are TRBV19 and TRBJ2-1; 13 nucleotides agree with TRBD2. The trim removed 5 bases at V and 14 bases at J, leaving 6 bases unmatched. In germline, CDR1 is LNHDA, CDR2 SQIVND (reference sequence). The CDR3 is made up of 13 amino acids. The full variable domain, rest sourced from reference TRBV19 and TRBJ2-1, is DGGITQSPKYLFRKEGQNVTLSCEQNLNHDAMYWYRQDPGQGLRLIYYSQIVNDFQKGDIAEGYSVSREKKESFPLTVTSAQKNPTAFYLCASSFTSGGAEFFGPGTRLTVL.

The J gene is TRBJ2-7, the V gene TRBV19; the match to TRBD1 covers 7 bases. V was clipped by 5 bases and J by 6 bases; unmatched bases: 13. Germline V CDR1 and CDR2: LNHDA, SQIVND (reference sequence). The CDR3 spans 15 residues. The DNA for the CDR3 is TGTGCCAGTAGTTTCCAGACAGGGCTTGAATCCGAGCAGTACTTC. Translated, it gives CASSFQTGLESEQYF.

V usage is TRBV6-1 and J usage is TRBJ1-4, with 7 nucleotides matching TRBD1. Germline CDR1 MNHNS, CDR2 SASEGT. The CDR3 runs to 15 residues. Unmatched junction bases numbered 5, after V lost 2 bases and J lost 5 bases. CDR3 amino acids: CASSELAGGNEKLFF. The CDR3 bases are TGTGCCAGCAGTGAACTGGCAGGGGGGAATGAAAAACTGTTTTTT.

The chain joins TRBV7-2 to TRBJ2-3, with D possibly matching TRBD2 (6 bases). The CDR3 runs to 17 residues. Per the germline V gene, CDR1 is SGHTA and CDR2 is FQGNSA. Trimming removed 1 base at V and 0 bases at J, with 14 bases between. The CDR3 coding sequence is TGTGCCAGCAGCTTAGGTCCGGGGGTACTTAGCACAGATACGCAGTATTTT. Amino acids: CASSLGPGVLSTDTQYF.

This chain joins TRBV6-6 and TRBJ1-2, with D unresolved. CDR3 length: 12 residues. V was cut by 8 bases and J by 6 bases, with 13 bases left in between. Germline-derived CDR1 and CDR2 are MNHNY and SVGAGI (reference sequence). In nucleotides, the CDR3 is TGTGCCAGCGAGAGCATAGCTGATGGCTACACCTTC. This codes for CASESIADGYTF.

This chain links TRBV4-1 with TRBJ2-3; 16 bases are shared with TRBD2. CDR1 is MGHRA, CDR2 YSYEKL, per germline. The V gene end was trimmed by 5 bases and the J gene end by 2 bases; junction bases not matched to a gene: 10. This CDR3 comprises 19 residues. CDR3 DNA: TGCGCCAGCAGCGCGCCGGGACTAGCGGGAGGGCCCGACACAGATACGCAGTATTTT. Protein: CASSAPGLAGGPDTDTQYF.